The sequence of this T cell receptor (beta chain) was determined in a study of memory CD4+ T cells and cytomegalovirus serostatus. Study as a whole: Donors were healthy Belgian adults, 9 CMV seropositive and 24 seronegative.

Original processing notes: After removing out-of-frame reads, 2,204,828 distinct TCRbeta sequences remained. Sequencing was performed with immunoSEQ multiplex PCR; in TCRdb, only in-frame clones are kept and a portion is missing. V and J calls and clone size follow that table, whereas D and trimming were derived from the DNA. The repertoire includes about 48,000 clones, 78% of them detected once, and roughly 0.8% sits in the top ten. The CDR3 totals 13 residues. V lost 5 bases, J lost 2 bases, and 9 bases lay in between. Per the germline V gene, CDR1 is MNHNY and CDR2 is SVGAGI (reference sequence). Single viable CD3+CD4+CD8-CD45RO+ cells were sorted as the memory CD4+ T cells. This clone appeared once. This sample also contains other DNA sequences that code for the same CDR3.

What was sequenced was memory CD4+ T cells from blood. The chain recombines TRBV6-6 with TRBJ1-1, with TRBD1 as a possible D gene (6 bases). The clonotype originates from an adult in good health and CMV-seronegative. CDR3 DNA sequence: TGTGCCAGCAGTAAACAGGGCAACACTGAAGCTTTCTTT. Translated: CASSKQGNTEAFF.